The rows below give T cell receptor beta chains drawn from one sample of a study of blood T cell repertoires in COVID-19. Repertoires were generated with immunoSEQ multiplex PCR, while TCRdb's copy carries only in-frame clones and drops some. Here the sample spans 250,000 or so clones, 86% being singletons. The material sequenced was peripheral blood. These TCRs come from a man older than 75 with acute or convalescent COVID-19. The CDR3 runs from the conserved cysteine through the conserved F or W. The D gene is left open where the match is weak. Some rows mark clone size as missing; the rest say once, few, many or name a class of expanded clone.

v_call	clone_size	d_call	j_call	cdr3_nt	cdr3_aa
TRBV12-3/TRBV12-4	.	.	TRBJ2-7	TGTGCCAGCAGTTTCGCAGGGTTGAACGAGCAGTACTTC	CASSFAGLNEQYF
TRBV6-5	.	.	TRBJ2-2	TGTGCCAGCAGTTACGGTTCGGCAGGTACCGGGGAGCTGTTTTTT	CASSYGSAGTGELFF
TRBV5-4	.	.	TRBJ1-1	TGTGCCAGCAGCTCCGAGGGGGTTCACACTGAAGCTTTCTTT	CASSSEGVHTEAFF
TRBV10-1	.	.	TRBJ2-7	TGCGCCAGCAGGCCTCCACCTCAGGAATTCTACGAGCAGTACTTC	CASRPPPQEFYEQYF
TRBV18	.	.	TRBJ1-5	TGTGCCAGCTCCCTTCCCCCCCAGCCCCAGCATTTT	CASSLPPQPQHF
TRBV7-9	few	.	TRBJ2-7	TGTGCCAGCAGCCCTACGGGACTCCCGGGAGAGCAGTACTTC	CASSPTGLPGEQYF
TRBV10-1	.	TRBD1	TRBJ2-2	TGCGCCAGCAGTACCGGGACAGTAAACACCGGGGAGCTGTTTTTT	CASSTGTVNTGELFF
TRBV3-1/TRBV3-2	.	.	TRBJ1-2	TGTGCCAGCAACACCGGGGAGACCTATGGCTACACCTTC	CASNTGETYGYTF
TRBV5-1	once	TRBD1	TRBJ2-7	TGCGCCAGCAGCTTGGGACAGGGGTCCTACGAGCAGTACTTC	CASSLGQGSYEQYF
TRBV28	.	.	TRBJ2-2	TGTGCCAGCAGAGCAGGGTTGGGCGGGGAGCTGTTTTTT	CASRAGLGGELFF
TRBV3-1/TRBV3-2	.	.	TRBJ1-1	TGTGCCAGCAGCCAAGTAGGGGCAGCTTTCTTT	CASSQVGAAFF
TRBV20-1	.	.	TRBJ1-4	TGCAGTGCTAGTCCGACAGACGCCCTCAGGGGTGAAAAACTGTTTTTT	CSASPTDALRGEKLFF
TRBV6-5	.	TRBD1	TRBJ1-1	TGTGCCAGCAGTTTCCTCCGGACAGGGAGGACTGAAGCTTTCTTT	CASSFLRTGRTEAFF
TRBV21-1	.	.	TRBJ1-2	TGTGCCAGCAGCAAAGAGGAAGTGAGCGAATTTGACTATGGCTACACCTTC	CASSKEEVSEFDYGYTF
TRBV7-9	.	.	TRBJ1-6	TGTGCCAGCACCCTGGGGGGTGGGGCTAATTCACCCCTCCACTTT	CASTLGGGANSPLHF
TRBV2	.	.	TRBJ1-3	TGTGCCAGCACCTTCGAGGCTCCTGGAAACACCATATATTTT	CASTFEAPGNTIYF
TRBV15	.	.	TRBJ2-1	TGTGCCACCAGCACGAGATACGGCAATGAGCAGTTCTTC	CATSTRYGNEQFF
TRBV5-4	.	TRBD1	TRBJ1-1	TGTGCCAGCAGCCCGGACAGGCAACCAGCTGAAGCTTTCTTT	CASSPDRQPAEAFF
TRBV28	.	TRBD1	TRBJ2-7	TGTGCCAGCGAAACAGGGGGCCCCTACGAGCAGTACTTC	CASETGGPYEQYF
TRBV28	.	.	TRBJ1-6	TGTGCCAGCAGTTTAAGCGGCAGAAGGAATTCACCCCTCCACTTT	CASSLSGRRNSPLHF
TRBV28	.	.	TRBJ1-5	TGTGCCAGCAGTTTCGGACAAATCGGGAGTCAGCCCCAGCATTTT	CASSFGQIGSQPQHF
TRBV5-6	.	TRBD2	TRBJ2-2	TGTGCCAGCAGCTTGACCGCCCAGCGGGGGGGCCGAAGGACCGGGGAGCTGTTTTTT	CASSLTAQRGGRRTGELFF
TRBV2	.	TRBD1	TRBJ2-5	TGTGCCAGCAGTGAAGCAGGGGGCGAGACCCAGTACTTC	CASSEAGGETQYF
TRBV6-5	.	TRBD1	TRBJ2-7	TGTGCCAGCAGTCCGGGACAGGGATTTACTGGGCAGTACTTC	CASSPGQGFTGQYF
TRBV9	few	.	TRBJ1-2	TGTGCCAGCAGCCCGACAGGCACATCTAACTATGGCTACACCTTC	CASSPTGTSNYGYTF
TRBV3-1/TRBV3-2	.	.	TRBJ1-6	TGTGCCAGCAGCCGACAGGCGCTTAATTCACCCCTCCACTTT	CASSRQALNSPLHF
TRBV11-3	.	TRBD1	TRBJ2-1	TGTGCCAGCAGCCTCTCCGGGACAGGGGTTAATGAGCAGTTCTTC	CASSLSGTGVNEQFF
TRBV6-5	.	TRBD1	TRBJ1-5	TGTGCCAGCACCTTGGGACAGATTAATCAGCCCCAGCATTTT	CASTLGQINQPQHF
TRBV28	.	.	TRBJ2-7	TGTGCCAGCAGCAGGGGAAACTACGAGCAGTACTTC	CASSRGNYEQYF
TRBV4-2	.	.	TRBJ1-1	TGTGCCAGCAGCCAAGTTAGTACAGCTGAAGCTTTCTTT	CASSQVSTAEAFF
TRBV2	.	TRBD1	TRBJ2-5	TGTGCCAGCAGTGTCACGAGGGGGCGCCAGCAGACCCAGTACTTC	CASSVTRGRQQTQYF
TRBV18	.	.	TRBJ1-2	TGTGCCAGCTCACAGTCGTTCATGGGGGCTTCTAGTTATGGCTACACCTTC	CASSQSFMGASSYGYTF
TRBV18	once	.	TRBJ2-5	TGTGCCAGCTCACCAATGGGACAAACTCAAGAGACCCAGTACTTC	CASSPMGQTQETQYF
TRBV18	.	.	TRBJ2-7	TGTGCCAGCTCACCCCCAGCGCTGTCCTACGAGCAGTACTTC	CASSPPALSYEQYF
TRBV15	.	.	TRBJ1-2	TGTGCCACCAGCAGAGAAGGGGTTCCGTCGTATGGCTACACCTTC	CATSREGVPSYGYTF
TRBV5-6	few	.	TRBJ1-4	TGTGCCAGCAGCGGCCGGGGATCTAATGAAAAACTGTTTTTT	CASSGRGSNEKLFF